The 30 T cell receptor beta chains listed next were all sequenced from one sample in a study of regulatory T cells in long-lasting Graves disease. In building TCR beta libraries, iRepertoire HTBI primers were used together with Arm-PCR of CDR3 regions. TCRdb recomputed calls from the multiplex PCR reads with MiXCR, one row per CDR3 protein. The table includes about 460,000 distinct CDR3 sequences, 12% to 15% detected once. Sample time point: newly diagnosed GD, antithyroid drugs for less than 3 months. PBMCs provided the RNA from which the TCR library was made. These same data were also listed under a study on T cells in Graves' hyperthyroidism and ophthalmopathy.

This specimen was peripheral blood mononuclear cells (PBMCs), taken at new diagnosis, from a patient treated with antithyroid drugs. All receptors come from a woman aged 45 to 65 with Graves disease.

There are many counts of this clonotype. Here the CDR3 DNA reads TGCGCCAGCAGCTCGGACGGTTCTCGGAACACTGAAGCTTTCTTT. It encodes CASSSDGSRNTEAFF. The rearrangement joins TRBV5-1 to TRBJ1-1; D not resolved. V lost 3 bases, J lost 1 base, and 13 bases lay in between. This CDR3 spans 15 amino acids. The germline CDR1 and CDR2 sequences are SGHRS and YFSETQ.

The chain joins TRBV4-1 to TRBJ2-3; 10 nucleotides match TRBD2. V dropped 0 bases and J dropped 3; count of bases not matched to a gene: 6. Per the germline V gene, CDR1 is MGHRA and CDR2 is YSYEKL. The CDR3 loop spans 17 amino acids. The CDR3 bases are TGCGCCAGCAGCCAAGATGGCCTAGCGGGAGTAACAGATACGCAGTATTTT. Residues: CASSQDGLAGVTDTQYF.

This clonotype appeared many times. The rearrangement joins TRBV28 to TRBJ2-3; 14 bases are shared with TRBD2. J lost 2 bases, V lost 7 bases, and 8 bases had no gene match. Per germline, CDR1 MDHEN and CDR2 SYDVKM. CDR3 length: 17 residues. The CDR3 region is CASTPPGLAGATDTQYF. DNA for the CDR3: TGTGCCAGCACCCCCCCGGGACTAGCGGGAGCCACAGATACGCAGTATTTT.

On this clonotype: With a much larger clone just one base away, this may be a read error. V gene TRBV10-3 combines with J gene TRBJ2-3; D uncertain. The germline gives CDR1 ENHRY, CDR2 SYGVKD. The CDR3 extends over 14 amino acids. Trimming removed 4 bases at V and 2 bases at J, with 10 bases between. The CDR3 region is CAISVDPDTDTQYF. In DNA, the CDR3 is TGTGCCATCAGTGTGGACCCGGACACAGATACGCAGTATTTT.

This clonotype was found many times. This chain joins TRBV12-3 or TRBV12-4 and TRBJ2-7; 9 bases match TRBD1. This CDR3 comprises 15 residues. Unmatched junction bases numbered 5, after V lost 5 bases and J lost 0 bases. The CDR3 spells CASSLGTGYSYEQYF. In DNA form, the CDR3 reads TGTGCCAGCAGTCTCGGGACAGGGTACTCCTACGAGCAGTACTTC.

The rearrangement joins TRBV9 to TRBJ2-5, with 11 bases aligning to TRBD2. The DNA matches TRBJ2-1 better at its end, which makes the J call doubtful. The CDR3 extends over 16 amino acids. Germline loops: CDR1 SGDLS, CDR2 YYNGEE. The CDR3 nucleotides are TGTGCCAGCAGCGTGACTAGCGGGATGAGCTCCTACGAGCAGTTCTTC. Protein sequence: CASSVTSGMSSYEQFF.

This clonotype has only a few counts. The rearrangement uses TRBV3-1 and TRBJ2-7, with D possibly matching TRBD1 (6 bases). Germline-derived CDR1 and CDR2 are LGHDT and YNNKEL (reference sequence). Deletions cut 2 bases from V and 7 bases from J, with 15 bases between. The CDR3 extends over 14 amino acids. This CDR3 reads CASSQIVGGREQYF. CDR3 DNA sequence: TGTGCCAGCAGCCAAATCGTTGGGGGCAGGGAGCAGTACTTC.

The rearrangement joins TRBV2 to TRBJ2-4; TRBD1 agrees at 8 bases. The CDR3 sequence is 15 residues long. V trimming: 4 bases; J trimming: 1 base; junction bases outside the gene matches: 3. Germline V gene data show CDR1 as SNHLY and CDR2 as FYNNEI. CDR3 sequence: CASSGQGYAKNIQYF. In DNA, the CDR3 is TGTGCCAGCAGTGGACAGGGGTACGCCAAAAACATTCAGTACTTC. The variable domain in full, with the rest retrieved from reference TRBV2 and TRBJ2-4, is EPEVTQTPSHQVTQMGQEVILRCVPISNHLYFYWYRQILGQKVEFLVSFYNNEISEKSEIFDDQFSVERPDGSNFTLKIRSTKLEDSAMYFCASSGQGYAKNIQYFGAGTRLSVL.

The chain is built from TRBV2 and TRBJ2-7, with a possible D match to TRBD2 (5 bases). The CDR3 is 14 residues long. V dropped 8 bases and J dropped 6 bases, with 20 bases sitting between them. CDR1 is SNHLY and CDR2 is FYNNEI in the germline V gene. CDR3 residues: CASRPGGANSEQYF. In DNA, the CDR3 is TGTGCCAGCCGTCCCGGAGGTGCTAATAGCGAGCAGTACTTC.

This clonotype was counted ten times or more. The chain links TRBV7-6 to TRBJ2-3; maybe TRBD1 (5 bases). This CDR3 comprises 13 residues. V dropped 5 bases and J dropped 6 bases, with 12 bases sitting between them. Germline V gives CDR1 SGHVS, CDR2 FNYEAQ. This CDR3 reads CASSINRGDTQYF. CDR3 in DNA: TGTGCCAGCAGCATTAATAGGGGCGATACGCAGTATTTT.

This clonotype has a handful of counts. V is TRBV20-1 and J is TRBJ2-7; D may be TRBD2 (6 bases). Germline-derived CDR1 and CDR2 are DFQATT and SNEGSKA (reference sequence). The CDR3 extends over 14 amino acids. The V and J ends lost 6 bases and 3 bases respectively, with 18 bases between them. CDR3 nucleotide sequence: TGCAGTGCCCGGCCCCCGGGGACTGGCTACGAGCAGTACTTC. This translates into CSARPPGTGYEQYF.

At least ten counts were recorded for this clonotype. The chain is built from TRBV28 and TRBJ2-2, with D perhaps matching TRBD2 (7 bases). The CDR3 has 15 residues. Per the germline V gene, CDR1 is MDHEN and CDR2 is SYDVKM. V lost 7 bases, J lost 5 bases, and 17 bases lay in between. The chain's CDR3 is CASKVGASGTGELFF. CDR3 bases: TGTGCCAGCAAGGTGGGGGCTAGCGGAACCGGGGAGCTGTTTTTT.

To note about this clonotype: This may be a read error: a much more frequent sequence differs by one nucleotide. This chain connects TRBV11-3 to TRBJ2-7; D is uncertain. The CDR3 has 13 residues. CDR1 SGHNT and CDR2 YENEEA come from the germline V gene. V was shortened by 1 base and J by 7 bases, with 11 bases between the two germline ends. CDR3 coding DNA: TGTGCCAGCAGCTTAGGATATCGCGATGAGCAGTACTTC. Translated: CASSLGYRDEQYF.

This clonotype came up a few times. The V gene is TRBV9, the J gene TRBJ2-3; D is possibly TRBD2 (5 bases). Trimming left V 3 bases short and J 0 bases short, with 17 bases between. In germline, CDR1 is SGDLS, CDR2 YYNGEE. The CDR3 loop spans 17 amino acids. CDR3 coding DNA: TGTGCCAGCAGCGGAATCGCGGGTAGCAGTAGCACAGATACGCAGTATTTT. It yields the protein CASSGIAGSSSTDTQYF. Full variable domain (remainder filled in from reference TRBV9 and TRBJ2-3): DSGVTQTPKHLITATGQRVTLRCSPRSGDLSVYWYQQSLDQGLQFLIQYYNGEERAKGNILERFSAQQFPDLHSELNLSSLELGDSALYFCASSGIAGSSSTDTQYFGPGTRLTVL.

This clonotype has ten or more counts. The chain joins TRBV20-1 to TRBJ2-1, with 15 bases fitting TRBD2. V was pared by 7 bases and J by 7 bases, with 11 bases of the junction left unmatched. CDR3 length equals 16 residues. Germline V gene sequence: CDR1 DFQATT, CDR2 SNEGSKA (reference sequence). CDR3 residues: CSVKQGLAGGTNEQFF. The CDR3, as DNA: TGCAGTGTAAAACAGGGACTAGCGGGAGGAACGAATGAGCAGTTCTTC.

This chain links TRBV29-1 with TRBJ2-2; the D gene is possibly TRBD1 (6 bases). The germline V and J ends were trimmed by 7 bases and 0 bases, with 9 bases remaining between them. The CDR3 totals 13 residues. CDR1 is SQVTM and CDR2 is ANQGSEA in the germline V gene. CDR3 DNA sequence: TGCAGCGCCGGGACACCGAACACCGGGGAGCTGTTTTTT. Translating gives CSAGTPNTGELFF.

This clonotype was recorded at least ten times. The chain has TRBV28 and TRBJ2-7; D is perhaps TRBD1 (5 bases). The CDR3 runs to 13 residues. Trimming shortened V by 6 bases and J by 4 bases, and 13 bases separated the two germline ends. Germline V gene data show CDR1 as MDHEN and CDR2 as SYDVKM. In DNA, the CDR3 is TGTGCCAGCAGACAACACGACAGTTACGAGCAGTACTTC. Protein product: CASRQHDSYEQYF.

The table lists this clonotype with many counts. The chain employs TRBV20-1 and TRBJ1-4; D not certain. V gave up 3 bases and J gave up 12 bases, with 14 bases separating them. The germline CDR1 and CDR2 sequences are DFQATT and SNEGSKA (reference sequence). The CDR3 is 12 amino acids. The CDR3 sequence is CSASQPPEELFF. CDR3 nucleotide sequence: TGCAGTGCTAGCCAGCCCCCTGAGGAACTGTTTTTT.

This clonotype occurred a few times. The chain is built from TRBV12-3 or TRBV12-4 and TRBJ2-5; 7 bases fit TRBD2. This CDR3 spans 13 amino acids. V dropped 7 bases and J dropped 5; count of bases not matched to a gene: 7. CDR3 nucleotide sequence: TGTGCCAGCAAGGCGGGAGTGGTCGAGACCCAGTACTTC. It is translated as CASKAGVVETQYF.

The J gene is TRBJ2-7, the V gene TRBV18, with D perhaps matching TRBD1 or TRBD2 (6 bases each). The CDR3 length is 15 residues. Trimming stripped 3 bases from V and 3 bases from J, with 15 bases between. Looked up from germline, CDR1 is KGHSH and CDR2 is LQKENI. CDR3 in amino acids: CASSPSTGGFYEQYF. The CDR3 coding sequence is TGTGCCAGCTCACCCTCCACCGGGGGCTTCTACGAGCAGTACTTC.

The chain employs TRBV3-1 and TRBJ1-6, with 10 bases that match TRBD1. This CDR3 is built from 18 residues. CDR1 is LGHDT and CDR2 is YNNKEL in the germline V gene (reference sequence). V dropped 2 bases and J dropped 4; count of bases not matched to a gene: 8. CDR3 sequence: CASSQRGQGLQYNSPLHF. CDR3 DNA sequence: TGTGCCAGCAGCCAACGGGGACAGGGGTTACAGTATAATTCACCCCTCCACTTT. The full variable domain, completed using reference TRBV3-1 and TRBJ1-6, is DTAVSQTPKYLVTQMGNDKSIKCEQNLGHDTMYWYKQDSKKFLKIMFSYNNKELIINETVPNRFSPKSPDKAHLNLHINSLELGDSAVYFCASSQRGQGLQYNSPLHFGNGTRLTVT.

This clonotype was counted ten times or more. One junction end disagrees with the germline gene, perhaps due to a read error. The CDR3 is CAINEYGPEAQETQYF. The CDR3 coding sequence is TGTGCCATCAATGAGTATGGACCGGAGGCTCAAGAGACCCAGTACTTC. The genes are TRBV10-3 and TRBJ2-5, with D tentatively TRBD2 (5 bases). Germline CDR1 reads ENHRY; CDR2 reads SYGVKD. This CDR3 is 16 amino acids long.

The table lists this clonotype with many counts. The rearrangement joins TRBV11-2 to TRBJ2-5, with D possibly matching TRBD2 (5 bases). Germline V gene sequence: CDR1 SGHAT, CDR2 FQNNGV. The CDR3 contains 14 residues. Trimming took 5 bases from V and 6 from J, leaving 16 bases between them. The CDR3 DNA reads TGTGCCAGCAGCCCCCCCGAGTACGGGAAGACCCAGTACTTC. Translation: CASSPPEYGKTQYF.

This clonotype was detected ten times or more. The V and J genes are TRBV12-3 or TRBV12-4 and TRBJ1-5; weak D call: TRBD1 (5 bases). V gave up 3 bases and J gave up 0 bases, with 15 bases separating them. CDR3 length equals 17 residues. The DNA for the CDR3 is TGTGCCAGCAGTTTGGGGGAAAGACATAATAGCAATCAGCCCCAGCATTTT. This translates into CASSLGERHNSNQPQHF.

This clonotype appeared a few times. The CDR3 DNA reads as TGTGCCAGCAGCGCCGACAGGAGCTCCTATAATTCACCCCTCCACTTT. Protein sequence: CASSADRSSYNSPLHF. The chain links TRBV9 to TRBJ1-6, with TRBD1 as a possible D gene (6 bases). Germline values: CDR1 SGDLS, CDR2 YYNGEE. CDR3 length: 16 residues. Trimming removed 3 bases from V and 0 bases from J, with 10 bases in between.

The gene calls are TRBV3-1 and TRBJ1-5; D remains ambiguous. The germline V and J ends were trimmed by 0 bases and 7 bases, with 13 bases remaining between them. The CDR3 spans 15 residues. From germline, CDR1 is LGHDT and CDR2 YNNKEL (reference sequence). The CDR3 DNA follows: TGTGCCAGCAGCCAAGATTTAACGGTGGGACAGCCCCAGCATTTT. Translation: CASSQDLTVGQPQHF.

The chain couples TRBV7-3 to TRBJ2-2; maybe TRBD2 (6 bases). CDR1 and CDR2 (germline): SGHTA, FQGTGA. Trimming took off 3 bases at V and 8 bases at J, with 13 bases between the two ends. The length of the CDR3 is 14 residues. The DNA of the CDR3 is TGTGCCAGCAGCTTTTTAGCGGCAAGTGGGGAGCTGTTTTTT. Amino acid sequence: CASSFLAASGELFF.

The V gene is TRBV9, the J gene TRBJ2-3; the match to TRBD2 covers 14 bases. CDR3 length: 18 amino acids. Unmatched junction bases numbered 13, after V lost 4 bases and J lost 6 bases. The germline V gene encodes CDR1 SGDLS and CDR2 YYNGEE. CDR3 amino acids: CASSPYGTSGSILDTQYF. The CDR3, as DNA: TGTGCCAGCAGCCCCTACGGGACTAGCGGGAGTATTTTGGATACGCAGTATTTT.

This clonotype was detected many times. This chain joins TRBV2 and TRBJ2-7; TRBD1 matches at 10 bases. Germline assignment: CDR1 SNHLY and CDR2 FYNNEI. The CDR3 contains 15 residues. With V trimmed by 6 bases and J by 5 bases, 10 bases remained unmatched. In nucleotides, the CDR3 is TGTGCCAGCAGATCTCCGGGACAGGGGAGGAACGAGCAGTACTTC. Translated, it gives CASRSPGQGRNEQYF.

This chain links TRBV20-1 with TRBJ2-1; 9 bases match TRBD2. J lost 5 bases, V lost 1 base, and 6 bases had no gene match. This CDR3 is built from 15 residues. Per germline, CDR1 DFQATT and CDR2 SNEGSKA (reference sequence). CDR3: CSARGLAGYHNEQFF. The CDR3 region has the DNA TGCAGTGCTAGAGGTCTAGCGGGGTACCACAATGAGCAGTTCTTC.